This T cell receptor beta chain was recovered during a study of blood T cell repertoires in COVID-19. In the study overall: There were acute and convalescent COVID-19 samples, and they came from the United States, Italy and Spain. PBMCs, B-cell-depleted T cells, or T cells were the source of the cDNA or gDNA that made up the material.

Germline V gives CDR1 SGHVS, CDR2 FQNEAQ. Deletions cut 10 bases from V and 6 bases from J, with 12 bases between. CDR3 size: 12 residues. Produced via immunoSEQ multiplex PCR; TCRdb's table is partial and in-frame only. This table has about 95,000 clones, 70% to 85% appearing once. The sample was peripheral blood. This clonotype originated in a human donor in a cohort sampled during active COVID-19. This chain joins TRBV7-8 and TRBJ2-2; weak D call: TRBD2 (5 bases). The DNA for the CDR3 is TGTGCCACCTTGACTACGGCCGGGGAGCTGTTTTTT. Residues: CATLTTAGELFF.